The clone carrying this T cell receptor (beta chain) was counted ten times or more. One entry per CDR3 protein, called by TCRdb with MiXCR from the 5' RACE reads. Among tens of thousands of distinct CDR3 sequences listed, 3% to 4% were seen once. The source of the sample is a study of T cells after yellow fever vaccination. Overall study context: SMART-Seq v4 Ultra Low Input prepared the low-cell-number fractions. Study outcomes and limitations: Among primary-vaccination clones, most reappeared after the booster, at approximately 97% for CD4 and around 91% for CD8. The CD4 compartment and the CD8 compartment contained a small share of clonotypes in common.

The receptor was derived from a man younger than 35 who received the YFV17D yellow fever vaccine. The sequencing used PBMCs, either bulk or a sorted T-cell subset (CD4+, CD8+, memory, or dextramer-sorted; not recorded which), collected 45 days after the first yellow fever vaccination.

CDR3 region: CASSYTRNNSPLHF. The CDR3 coding sequence is TGTGCCAGCAGTTACACCCGCAATAATTCACCCCTCCACTTT. The gene calls are TRBV6-5 and TRBJ1-6, with unresolved D. CDR1 is MNHEY, CDR2 SVGAGI, per germline. V shed 2 bases and J shed 5 bases, with 7 bases lying between them. This CDR3 has 14 residues.